The 31 T cell receptor beta chains given below trace back to one sample, sequenced in a study of T cell responses to AZD1222 COVID-19 vaccine. The protocol was immunoSEQ multiplex PCR, while the TCRdb copy is restricted to in-frame clones and leaves out a portion. The table has fewer than 110,000 clones, about 93% seen once. This sample comprised peripheral blood, obtained on day 0 of AZD1222 vaccination. Receptors were obtained from an adult in good health.

This clone was picked up a small number of times. The CDR3 protein is CASSITGLNQPQHF. In DNA form, the CDR3 reads TGTGCCAGTAGTATCACAGGGCTCAATCAGCCCCAGCATTTT. The genes are TRBV19 and TRBJ1-5, with D perhaps matching TRBD1 (6 bases). The length of the CDR3 is 14 residues. Looked up from germline, CDR1 is LNHDA and CDR2 is SQIVND (reference sequence). V was trimmed by 3 bases and J by 3 bases, leaving 9 bases between them.

This chain links TRBV7-9 with TRBJ1-1; TRBD1 is a possible D gene (5 bases). V lost 0 bases and J lost 6, with 14 bases in between. The CDR3 runs 15 residues. Germline assignment: CDR1 SEHNR and CDR2 FQNEAQ (reference sequence). The CDR3: CASSLAKAGRPEAFF. In DNA, the CDR3 is TGTGCCAGCAGCTTAGCGAAGGCAGGGCGGCCTGAAGCTTTCTTT. Full variable domain (missing parts from reference TRBV7-9 and TRBJ1-1): DTGVSQNPRHKITKRGQNVTFRCDPISEHNRLYWYRQTLGQGPEFLTYFQNEAQLEKSRLLSDRFSAERPKGSFSTLEIQRTEQGDSAMYLCASSLAKAGRPEAFFGQGTRLTVV.

The chain joins TRBV2 to TRBJ1-2; no clear D. Trimming took 7 bases from V and 6 from J, leaving 3 bases between them. From germline, CDR1 is SNHLY and CDR2 FYNNEI. This CDR3 comprises 9 residues. The CDR3 nucleotides read TGTGCCAGCACAGATGGCTACACCTTC. Encoded protein: CASTDGYTF.

The chain uses TRBV18 and TRBJ1-3; D call uncertain. The CDR3 has 19 amino acids. Germline loops: CDR1 KGHSH, CDR2 LQKENI. V lost 5 bases and J 0 bases, leaving 23 bases between the germline ends. CDR3 sequence: CASSYRVRNPGNSGNTIYF. In DNA, the CDR3 is TGTGCCAGCTCATATAGGGTCAGAAACCCGGGAAACTCTGGAAACACCATATATTTT.

This clone was counted between two and nine times. V and J are TRBV15 and TRBJ2-1, with TRBD2 matching 11 bases. The CDR3 spans 15 residues. Germline V gene data show CDR1 as LNHNV and CDR2 as YYDKDF (reference sequence). The junction had 4 bases not matched to a gene; V was cut back by 5 bases and J by 4 bases. DNA of the CDR3: TGTGCCACCAGCCAGACTAGCGGGGATTACAATGAGCAGTTCTTC. This encodes CATSQTSGDYNEQFF.

The chain joins TRBV5-1 to TRBJ2-7; a weak D match, TRBD2 (6 bases). V dropped 2 bases and J dropped 5 bases, with 11 bases sitting between them. The germline V gene has CDR1 SGHRS and CDR2 YFSETQ. The CDR3 contains 13 residues. Here the CDR3 DNA reads TGCGCCAGCAGCTTTTTCGGGGGTGACGAGCAGTACTTC. This sequence encodes CASSFFGGDEQYF.

The chain has TRBV7-9 and TRBJ1-2, with D tentatively TRBD1 (6 bases). The CDR3 loop spans 17 amino acids. V was cut by 2 bases and J by 4 bases, with 20 bases left in between. CDR1 SEHNR and CDR2 FQNEAQ come from the germline V gene (reference sequence). The CDR3 bases are TGTGCCAGCAGCTTACTCGGTGGGACACCAACCTTCTATGGCTACACCTTC. As protein: CASSLLGGTPTFYGYTF.

This chain links TRBV7-8 with TRBJ2-7; D may be TRBD1 (5 bases). The CDR3 is 13 amino acids. Per the germline V gene, CDR1 is SGHVS and CDR2 is FQNEAQ. Between the trimmed V and J ends, which lost 7 bases and 1 base, there was a span of 11 bases. Here the CDR3 reads CASTRQLSYEQYF. DNA for the CDR3: TGTGCCAGCACCCGACAGCTATCCTACGAGCAGTACTTC.

Concerning this clone: At one end the junction does not follow the germline gene, possibly because of a read error. This chain joins TRBV29-1 and TRBJ2-1; 8 nucleotides agree with TRBD2. The CDR3 runs 11 residues. Germline CDR1 and CDR2: SQVTM and ANQGSEA. The CDR3 coding sequence is TGTAGCGGGGTTCTATACAATGAGCAGTTCTTC. It translates to CSGVLYNEQFF.

This CDR3 reads CASSKGDRRTVPF. CDR3 bases: TGTGCCAGCAGCAAAGGAGACCGGAGGACGGTCCCCTTC. V is TRBV21-1 and J is TRBJ1-2. TRBV21-1 is labeled a pseudogene. The CDR3 has 13 residues.

Only one count was recorded for this clone. V usage is TRBV6-5 and J usage is TRBJ2-7, with D possibly TRBD1 on 5 matching bases. V lost 6 bases and J 0 bases, leaving 6 bases between the germline ends. The CDR3 is made up of 12 amino acids. Germline-derived CDR1 and CDR2 are MNHEY and SVGAGI. The CDR3 reads CASRRGSYEQYF. CDR3 bases: TGTGCCAGCAGAAGGGGCTCCTACGAGCAGTACTTC.

The chain has TRBV30 and TRBJ2-3; 11 nucleotides align to TRBD2. This CDR3 has 14 residues. Losses at the gene ends were 8 bases for V and 6 bases for J; bases not matched to a gene: 10. Germline V CDR1 and CDR2: GTSNPN, SVGIG (reference sequence). The CDR3 loop is CAGQLGLADDTQYF. The CDR3 bases are TGTGCCGGCCAACTGGGACTAGCGGATGATACGCAGTATTTT.

The chain couples TRBV3-1 (or the pseudogene TRBV3-2) to TRBJ2-5; 8 nucleotides align to TRBD2. Germline-derived CDR1 and CDR2 are LGHDT and YNNKEL (reference sequence). The V and J ends lost 2 bases and 5 bases, in that order; junction bases with no gene match: 4. The CDR3 runs 14 residues. The CDR3 loop reads CASSQSPSGETQYF. The DNA of the CDR3 is TGTGCCAGCAGCCAAAGTCCTAGCGGGGAGACCCAGTACTTC.

The genes are TRBV5-1 and TRBJ1-1; D is possibly TRBD1 (5 bases). The CDR3 runs 13 residues. Trimming removed 5 bases at V and 3 bases at J, with 11 bases between. Germline V gene lookup returns CDR1 SGHRS and CDR2 YFSETQ. The CDR3 DNA is TGCGCCAGCAGGGTAGGGGTGGACACTGAAGCTTTCTTT. Protein sequence: CASRVGVDTEAFF. The full variable domain, completed using reference TRBV5-1 and TRBJ1-1, is KAGVTQTPRYLIKTRGQQVTLSCSPISGHRSVSWYQQTPGQGLQFLFEYFSETQRNKGNFPGRFSGRQFSNSRSEMNVSTLELGDSALYLCASRVGVDTEAFFGQGTRLTVV.

V usage is TRBV7-8 and J usage is TRBJ1-6, with D perhaps matching TRBD1 (5 bases). Germline loops: CDR1 SGHVS, CDR2 FQNEAQ. There are 13 residues in the CDR3. V was pared by 2 bases and J by 10 bases, with 9 bases between. The CDR3 spells CASSLMGDSPLHF. CDR3 DNA sequence: TGTGCCAGCAGCTTAATGGGGGACTCACCCCTCCACTTT. Complete variable domain (other parts from reference TRBV7-8 and TRBJ1-6): GAGVSQSPRYKVAKRGQDVALRCDPISGHVSLFWYQQALGQGPEFLTYFQNEAQLDKSGLPSDRFFAERPEGSVSTLKIQRTQQEDSAVYLCASSLMGDSPLHFGNGTRLTVT.

The chain couples TRBV4-1 to TRBJ1-3; D call uncertain. Germline V gene sequence: CDR1 MGHRA, CDR2 YSYEKL. V lost 1 base to trimming and J lost 1 base, with 8 bases between them. This CDR3 comprises 15 residues. The CDR3 spells CASSQGAGSGNTIYF. The CDR3, as DNA: TGCGCCAGCAGCCAAGGGGCAGGATCTGGAAACACCATATATTTT.

V and J are TRBV30 and TRBJ1-1; 7 bases match TRBD1. The ends lost 4 bases at V and 1 base at J; junction bases unmatched: 6. Germline V CDR1 and CDR2: GTSNPN, SVGIG (reference sequence). The CDR3 covers 14 residues. CDR3 nucleotide sequence: TGTGCCTGGATGTGGGGACAGTCGAACACTGAAGCTTTCTTT. Protein sequence: CAWMWGQSNTEAFF. Based on the CDR3 plus reference TRBV30 and TRBJ1-1, the full variable domain is SQTIHQWPATLVQPVGSPLSLECTVEGTSNPNLYWYRQAAGRGLQLLFYSVGIGQISSEVPQNLSASRPQDRQFILSSKKLLLSDSGFYLCAWMWGQSNTEAFFGQGTRLTVV.

The chain links TRBV3-1 (or the pseudogene TRBV3-2) to TRBJ1-2, with 8 positions matching TRBD1. V trimming: 1 base; J trimming: 5 bases; junction bases outside the gene matches: 6. This CDR3 contains 15 residues. Germline assignment: CDR1 LGHDT and CDR2 YNNKEL (reference sequence). DNA for the CDR3: TGTGCCAGCAGCCAAGGGGACAGGCCCCCATATGGCTACACCTTC. It specifies CASSQGDRPPYGYTF.

This chain links TRBV3-1 (or the pseudogene TRBV3-2) with TRBJ1-1; no firm D call. Germline loops: CDR1 LGHDT, CDR2 YNNKEL (reference sequence). The V end was cut by 0 bases, the J end by 3 bases, with 11 bases between. The CDR3 length is 15 residues. The CDR3 sequence is CASSQEGRVYTEAFF. The CDR3 DNA reads as TGTGCCAGCAGCCAAGAGGGCCGGGTGTACACTGAAGCTTTCTTT.

This chain uses TRBV29-1 with TRBJ2-1, with 7 nucleotides matching TRBD1. The CDR3 loop spans 13 amino acids. With 8 bases clipped from V and 5 bases from J, the junction kept 9 bases outside the gene matches. Germline CDR1 reads SQVTM; CDR2 reads ANQGSEA. Here the CDR3 reads CSLRDSLNNEQFF. The CDR3, as DNA: TGCAGCTTACGGGACAGTTTAAACAATGAGCAGTTCTTC.

The chain has TRBV3-1 (or the pseudogene TRBV3-2) and TRBJ2-5, with TRBD2 identical over 7 bases. CDR1 and CDR2 (germline): LGHDT, YNNKEL (reference sequence). The CDR3 contains 19 residues. V lost 0 bases and J lost 6; bases outside the gene matches: 19. The CDR3 loop is CASSQDRARLAANVKTQYF. The CDR3 coding sequence is TGTGCCAGCAGCCAAGATAGGGCCAGACTAGCAGCCAACGTAAAGACCCAGTACTTC.

The count of this clone is one. The rearrangement links TRBV2 to TRBJ1-6; D is possibly TRBD1 (5 bases). Trimming left V 1 base short and J 11 bases short, with 15 bases between. This CDR3 is built from 15 residues. Germline V lookup: CDR1 SNHLY, CDR2 FYNNEI. In DNA form, the CDR3 reads TGTGCCAGCAGTGAAGGGACACTTCCCAGCCCACCCCTCCACTTT. This translates into CASSEGTLPSPPLHF. Looking up the rest from reference TRBV2 and TRBJ1-6 gives the full variable domain: EPEVTQTPSHQVTQMGQEVILRCVPISNHLYFYWYRQILGQKVEFLVSFYNNEISEKSEIFDDQFSVERPDGSNFTLKIRSTKLEDSAMYFCASSEGTLPSPPLHFGNGTRLTVT.

This rearrangement joins TRBV9 to TRBJ1-1; D gene unclear. Germline V gives CDR1 SGDLS, CDR2 YYNGEE. Deletions cut 2 bases from V and 1 base from J, with 12 bases between. The CDR3 sequence is 15 residues long. CDR3 in amino acids: CASSVVVAQNTEAFF. Here the CDR3 DNA reads TGTGCCAGCAGCGTGGTAGTCGCCCAGAACACTGAAGCTTTCTTT.

The chain recombines TRBV6-6 with TRBJ2-7; possibly TRBD2 for D (6 bases). Germline CDR1 reads MNHNY; CDR2 reads SVGAGI (reference sequence). Trimming cost V 4 bases and J 6 bases, with 7 bases left between them. This CDR3 has 11 residues. The CDR3: CASSSGVEQYF. CDR3 nucleotides: TGTGCCAGCAGTTCGGGGGTCGAGCAGTACTTC.

This chain joins TRBV6-1 and TRBJ2-2; possibly TRBD1 for D (5 bases). CDR1 is MNHNS and CDR2 is SASEGT in the germline V gene. Trimming removed 2 bases from V and 9 bases from J, with 16 bases in between. This CDR3 has 15 residues. Here the CDR3 reads CASSETFDRRRELFF. The CDR3 nucleotides are TGTGCCAGCAGTGAAACCTTTGACAGAAGGAGGGAGCTGTTTTTT.

The chain combines TRBV5-1 with TRBJ1-2; D not certain. The CDR3 contains 15 residues. V was trimmed by 3 bases and J by 8 bases, leaving 20 bases between them. Germline lookup yields CDR1 SGHRS and CDR2 YFSETQ. Here the CDR3 reads CASSSREARLGGYTF. The CDR3 region has the DNA TGCGCCAGCAGCTCAAGGGAGGCCCGCCTGGGGGGCTACACCTTC. Full variable domain (rest looked up from reference TRBV5-1 and TRBJ1-2): KAGVTQTPRYLIKTRGQQVTLSCSPISGHRSVSWYQQTPGQGLQFLFEYFSETQRNKGNFPGRFSGRQFSNSRSEMNVSTLELGDSALYLCASSSREARLGGYTFGSGTRLTVV.

This chain joins TRBV7-9 and TRBJ1-5; 8 nucleotides align to TRBD1. The trim removed 6 bases at V and 10 bases at J, leaving 14 bases unmatched. There are 15 residues in the CDR3. Germline V gives CDR1 SEHNR, CDR2 FQNEAQ (reference sequence). The CDR3 DNA is TGTGCCAGCAGTGCCACCACAGGGGGTGGTGGACCCCAGCATTTT. Residues: CASSATTGGGGPQHF.

This clone has only one observation. J is TRBJ2-1 and V is TRBV19, with D possibly being TRBD1 or TRBD2 (5 bases each). Looked up from germline, CDR1 is LNHDA and CDR2 is SQIVND (reference sequence). CDR3 length equals 15 residues. The V gene lost 8 bases and the J gene lost 0 bases, with 14 bases spanning the gap. The CDR3 DNA is TGTGCCAGTCAGATTCCAGGGAGCTCCTACAATGAGCAGTTCTTC. Translated: CASQIPGSSYNEQFF. The full variable domain, with the rest looked up from reference TRBV19 and TRBJ2-1, is DGGITQSPKYLFRKEGQNVTLSCEQNLNHDAMYWYRQDPGQGLRLIYYSQIVNDFQKGDIAEGYSVSREKKESFPLTVTSAQKNPTAFYLCASQIPGSSYNEQFFGPGTRLTVL.

The V gene is TRBV4-1, the J gene TRBJ1-1; 9 bases line up with TRBD1. Losses at the gene ends were 3 bases for V and 2 bases for J; bases not matched to a gene: 4. There are 15 residues in the CDR3. The V gene's germline CDR1 is MGHRA and CDR2 YSYEKL. The CDR3 sequence is CASSQRDRVNTEAFF. DNA for the CDR3: TGCGCCAGCAGCCAGCGGGACAGGGTAAACACTGAAGCTTTCTTT.

The gene calls are TRBV6-2 or TRBV6-3 and TRBJ1-5; 9 nucleotides agree with TRBD1. With 2 bases clipped from V and 0 bases from J, the junction kept 14 bases outside the gene matches. This CDR3 has 20 residues. Germline loops: CDR1 MNHEY, CDR2 SVGEGT. The chain's CDR3 is CASSYLPGQGIRTSNQPQHF. As DNA, the CDR3 is TGTGCCAGCAGTTACCTTCCGGGACAGGGAATCCGGACTAGCAATCAGCCCCAGCATTTT.

The chain carries TRBV11-3 and TRBJ2-2, with D tentatively TRBD1 or TRBD2 (5 bases each). V lost 9 bases and J lost 9, with 14 bases in between. Germline CDR1 SGHNT, CDR2 YENEEA. This CDR3 comprises 12 residues. The CDR3 DNA is TGTGCCAGTATGACCGGGGCGAGGGAGCTGTTTTTT. Its protein is CASMTGARELFF.